The next 27 T cell receptor beta chains were all read from a single sample in a study of CD8 T cells in Susac syndrome. The RNA, about 0.5 to 1 ug, was put through reverse transcription using random hexamers. Via MiXCR, TCRdb re-called the immunoSEQ multiplex PCR reads, giving one row per CDR3 protein. Of approximately 270,000 distinct CDR3 sequences listed, around 93% are singletons. Sequencing was performed on CD4+ T cells from PBMCs. These receptors all stem from a human donor with multiple sclerosis.

The chain recombines TRBV3-1 with TRBJ1-1, with TRBD1 matching over 10 bases. This CDR3 is 14 amino acids long. V shed 4 bases and J 5 bases; nucleotides not matched to a gene: 4. Germline CDR1 and CDR2: LGHDT and YNNKEL (reference sequence). CDR3 DNA sequence: TGTGCCAGCAGCCCGACAGGGGGCTGGACTGAAGCTTTCTTT. Translation gives CASSPTGGWTEAFF.

Written as DNA, the CDR3 is TGTGCCAGCGGGTTCCAAGAGACCCAGTACTTC. Translation: CASGFQETQYF. J is TRBJ2-5 and V is TRBV27; unclear D gene. This CDR3 comprises 11 residues. Trimming cost V 8 bases and J 1 base, with 5 bases left between them. Germline V gene data show CDR1 as MNHEY and CDR2 as SMNVEV (reference sequence).

This clonotype was counted a single time. This chain uses TRBV3-1 with TRBJ1-5, with TRBD1 matching 9 bases. After removal of 4 bases from V and 6 bases from J, the junction contained 4 bases not matched to a gene. CDR1 is LGHDT, CDR2 YNNKEL, per germline (reference sequence). This CDR3 has 14 residues. CDR3 region: CASSRDRVPQPQHF. The CDR3 DNA reads TGTGCCAGCAGCCGGGACAGGGTTCCTCAGCCCCAGCATTTT.

Written as DNA, the CDR3 is TGTGCCAGCAGCCCACTGGGAGTATCGGGGGAGGGCTACACCTTC. This codes for CASSPLGVSGEGYTF. The V and J genes are TRBV7-2 and TRBJ1-2; a weak D match, TRBD1 (5 bases). Germline V gene data show CDR1 as SGHTA and CDR2 as FQGNSA. V lost 5 bases and J 8 bases, leaving 21 bases between the germline ends. This CDR3 spans 15 amino acids.

The chain couples TRBV5-1 to TRBJ2-1; TRBD1 agrees at 7 bases. Germline CDR1 reads SGHRS; CDR2 reads YFSETQ. Trimming removed 4 bases from V and 5 bases from J; junction bases left unmatched: 3. The CDR3 loop spans 13 amino acids. CDR3 region: CASSQGTDNEQFF. The CDR3 coding sequence is TGCGCCAGCAGCCAGGGGACAGACAATGAGCAGTTCTTC.

The chain carries TRBV9 and TRBJ1-4; tentative D call: TRBD1 (5 bases). The germline CDR1 and CDR2 sequences are SGDLS and YYNGEE. Trimming shortened V by 3 bases and J by 3 bases, and 15 bases separated the two germline ends. This CDR3 has 16 amino acids. The CDR3 is CASSATPGLANEKLFF. For the CDR3, the DNA is TGTGCCAGCAGCGCGACTCCAGGGCTGGCTAATGAAAAACTGTTTTTT.

This chain links TRBV12-3 or TRBV12-4 with TRBJ1-5, with 10 bases lining up with TRBD1. The trim removed 1 base at V and 7 bases at J, leaving 1 base unmatched. The CDR3 covers 14 residues. The CDR3 DNA sequence: TGTGCCAGCAGTTTAGGACAGGGGGCCCAGCCCCAGCATTTT. It is translated as CASSLGQGAQPQHF.

The chain has TRBV20-1 and TRBJ2-7; a possible D gene is TRBD2 (5 bases). CDR1 and CDR2 from the germline V gene are DFQATT and SNEGSKA (reference sequence). Trimming took 1 base from V and 2 from J, leaving 9 bases between them. The CDR3 spans 13 residues. Written as DNA, the CDR3 is TGCAGTGCTAGAGGAGGACTGGCCTACGAGCAGTACGTC. As protein: CSARGGLAYEQYV.

The CDR3 here is CASSQLTGTENIQYF. The CDR3 DNA is TGTGCCAGCAGCCAACTGACAGGAACCGAAAACATTCAGTACTTC. The chain links TRBV4-2 to TRBJ2-4; possibly TRBD1 for D (6 bases). Trimming pared 2 bases from V and 5 bases from J, leaving 13 bases between. The CDR3 sequence is 15 residues long. In germline, CDR1 is LGHNA, CDR2 YNFKEQ.

This sequence joins TRBV6-1 and TRBJ1-1; TRBD1 agrees at 9 bases. This CDR3 has 19 residues. V shed 6 bases and J 5 bases; nucleotides not matched to a gene: 22. Germline V gene sequence: CDR1 MNHNS, CDR2 SASEGT. In nucleotides, the CDR3 is TGTGCCAGCAGCCCTCTACCCGGGACAGGGAAAAGGGGGGGAACTGAAGCTTTCTTT. It codes for CASSPLPGTGKRGGTEAFF.

This clonotype was seen once. This chain uses TRBV24-1 with TRBJ1-5; D is unresolved. There are 13 residues in the CDR3. The V end was cut by 9 bases, the J end by 2 bases, with 10 bases between. Germline CDR1 KGHDR, CDR2 SFDVKD. In DNA, the CDR3 is TGTGCCACCTCGAGGTTGGGCAATCAGCCCCAGCATTTT. This encodes CATSRLGNQPQHF.

The J gene is TRBJ2-2, the V gene TRBV19; D remains unclear. V was cut by 5 bases and J by 0 bases, with 7 bases left in between. The CDR3 spans 14 residues. The germline V gene has CDR1 LNHDA and CDR2 SQIVND (reference sequence). The CDR3 region has the DNA TGTGCCAGTAGTGCAAATACGAACACCGGGGAGCTGTTTTTT. Its protein product is CASSANTNTGELFF.

The rearrangement uses TRBV5-4 and TRBJ1-1; 7 nucleotides line up with TRBD1. Losses at the gene ends were 4 bases for V and 7 bases for J; bases not matched to a gene: 7. CDR1 is SGHNT, CDR2 YYREEE, per germline (reference sequence). There are 13 residues in the CDR3. CDR3 in amino acids: CASSHGTEIEAFF. The CDR3 DNA reads as TGTGCCAGCAGCCACGGGACAGAGATTGAAGCTTTCTTT.

The V gene is TRBV9, the J gene TRBJ1-3; TRBD1 matches 9 bases. The CDR3 totals 17 residues. V was pared by 3 bases and J by 0 bases, with 7 bases of the junction left unmatched. The germline V gene encodes CDR1 SGDLS and CDR2 YYNGEE. CDR3 DNA: TGTGCCAGCAGCGCTACCGGGACAGGGAGCTCTGGAAACACCATATATTTT. Translated: CASSATGTGSSGNTIYF. Full variable domain (missing parts from reference TRBV9 and TRBJ1-3): DSGVTQTPKHLITATGQRVTLRCSPRSGDLSVYWYQQSLDQGLQFLIQYYNGEERAKGNILERFSAQQFPDLHSELNLSSLELGDSALYFCASSATGTGSSGNTIYFGEGSWLTVV.

The chain links TRBV7-9 to TRBJ1-4; 7 bases agree with TRBD1. CDR1 and CDR2 from the germline V gene are SEHNR and FQNEAQ (reference sequence). The ends lost 5 bases at V and 3 bases at J; junction bases unmatched: 6. The CDR3 runs to 15 residues. As DNA, the CDR3 is TGTGCCAGCAGCCTTTACAGGGGAGCTAATGAAAAACTGTTTTTT. Protein product: CASSLYRGANEKLFF.

The chain carries TRBV23-1 and TRBJ2-5; D possibly corresponds to TRBD2 (6 bases). TRBV23-1 is classed as an ORF, of uncertain function. The CDR3 extends over 14 amino acids. The ends were cut back, 2 bases at V and 3 bases at J, with 10 bases in the middle. The CDR3: CASSQLWGEETQYF. CDR3 in DNA: TGCGCCAGCAGTCAACTTTGGGGGGAAGAGACCCAGTACTTC.

The gene calls are TRBV5-1 and TRBJ2-7; tentative D call: TRBD2 (8 bases). Trimming cost V 0 bases and J 3 bases, with 13 bases left between them. In germline, CDR1 is SGHRS, CDR2 YFSETQ. The CDR3 runs 15 residues. CDR3 amino acids: CASSLDGRGHYEQYF. The CDR3 DNA reads TGCGCCAGCAGCTTGGACGGGAGGGGGCACTACGAGCAGTACTTC.

This chain uses TRBV2 with TRBJ1-4; D not certain. The CDR3 totals 16 residues. The germline CDR1 and CDR2 sequences are SNHLY and FYNNEI. V was clipped by 4 bases and J by 0 bases, with 12 bases between them. The CDR3 bases are TGTGCCAGCAGTGGGCGTTCGCAGACAACTAATGAAAAACTGTTTTTT. It specifies CASSGRSQTTNEKLFF. Together with reference TRBV2 and TRBJ1-4, the CDR3 gives the full variable domain: EPEVTQTPSHQVTQMGQEVILRCVPISNHLYFYWYRQILGQKVEFLVSFYNNEISEKSEIFDDQFSVERPDGSNFTLKIRSTKLEDSAMYFCASSGRSQTTNEKLFFGSGTQLSVL.

This sequence joins TRBV20-1 and TRBJ2-7, with TRBD1 as a possible D gene (6 bases). Trimming took off 6 bases at V and 0 bases at J, with 15 bases between the two ends. Germline CDR1 reads DFQATT; CDR2 reads SNEGSKA (reference sequence). The CDR3 has 14 amino acids. In DNA, the CDR3 is TGCAGTGCGGCAGCAGGGGCGAGCTCCTACGAGCAGTACTTC. Translation: CSAAAGASSYEQYF.

The chain couples TRBV20-1 to TRBJ2-7, with 10 bases aligning to TRBD1. The CDR3 runs 15 residues. CDR1 is DFQATT and CDR2 is SNEGSKA in the germline V gene (reference sequence). V trimming: 3 bases; J trimming: 0 bases; junction bases outside the gene matches: 5. The CDR3 spells CSARTGQGGSYEQYV. CDR3 sequence (DNA): TGCAGTGCTAGGACCGGACAGGGGGGCTCCTACGAGCAGTACGTC.

The V call is TRBV29-1, the J call TRBJ2-5; D gene uncertain. V lost 1 base and J 3 bases, leaving 15 bases between the germline ends. Per the germline V gene, CDR1 is SQVTM and CDR2 is ANQGSEA. The CDR3 length is 15 residues. The CDR3 bases are TGCAGCGTTGAAGGGATCCCGAACACGAAAGAGACCCAGTACTTC. This encodes CSVEGIPNTKETQYF.

The V gene is TRBV12-3 or TRBV12-4, the J gene TRBJ2-5; 7 bases align to TRBD1. J gave up 2 bases and V 8 bases, and 11 bases lay outside the gene matches. CDR3 length: 15 amino acids. DNA for the CDR3: TGTGCCAGCGGAAGGGACAGCTATACTCAAGAGACCCAGTACTTC. Amino acid sequence: CASGRDSYTQETQYF.

V usage is TRBV27 and J usage is TRBJ1-2; 7 nucleotides align to TRBD1. CDR1 and CDR2 (germline): MNHEY, SMNVEV (reference sequence). The CDR3 length is 13 residues. Unmatched junction bases numbered 3, after V lost 5 bases and J lost 3 bases. The CDR3 region is CASSTDRDYGYTF. The CDR3 nucleotides read TGTGCCAGCAGTACTGACAGGGACTATGGCTACACCTTC.

This clonotype showed up just a few times. V is TRBV6-1 and J is TRBJ1-2; D is ambiguous. Germline values: CDR1 MNHNS, CDR2 SASEGT. The CDR3 is 13 amino acids. V gave up 2 bases and J gave up 7 bases, with 11 bases separating them. The CDR3 nucleotides are TGTGCCAGCAGTGAAACTTTCCAGGTTGGCTACACCTTC. Translating gives CASSETFQVGYTF.

This clonotype appeared a single time. The gene calls are TRBV5-4 and TRBJ1-2, with no clear D. Germline assignment: CDR1 SGHNT and CDR2 YYREEE (reference sequence). The V end was cut by 0 bases, the J end by 8 bases, with 8 bases between. This CDR3 contains 12 residues. DNA for the CDR3: TGTGCCAGCAGCTTGGGGGAGGGAGGCTACACCTTC. This translates into CASSLGEGGYTF.

The J gene is TRBJ1-2, the V gene TRBV29-1, with a weak D call TRBD1 (6 bases). The length of the CDR3 is 13 residues. From germline, CDR1 is SQVTM and CDR2 ANQGSEA. V shed 3 bases and J shed 10 bases, with 18 bases lying between them. This CDR3 is CSVDGGQDRFYTF. The CDR3 DNA is TGCAGCGTTGACGGGGGCCAGGACCGATTCTACACCTTC.

The CDR3, as DNA: TGCAGTGCCCTCCTCACTATGAACACTGAAGCTTTCTTT. This sequence encodes CSALLTMNTEAFF. V usage is TRBV20-1 and J usage is TRBJ1-1; D unclear. V was pared by 6 bases and J by 0 bases, with 11 bases between. The CDR3 spans 13 residues. The V gene's germline CDR1 is DFQATT and CDR2 SNEGSKA (reference sequence).